The 14 T cell receptor beta chains presented below share a single source sample, sequenced in a study of blood T cell repertoires in COVID-19. The table came from immunoSEQ multiplex PCR; TCRdb's copy has only in-frame clones and leaves some out. The sample lists approximately 200,000 clones, about 85% seen once, with around 2.1% in the top ten. Sequences were obtained from PBMCs or T cells enriched from blood (not recorded which). The receptors here all came from a woman aged 25 to 39 who had recovered from COVID-19.

The chain has TRBV7-9 and TRBJ1-1; D is uncertain. V was clipped by 4 bases and J by 5 bases, with 5 bases between them. The germline gives CDR1 SEHNR, CDR2 FQNEAQ (reference sequence). There are 11 residues in the CDR3. The CDR3 region has the DNA TGTGCCAGCAGCTCCCGGACTGAAGCTTTCTTT. Amino acids: CASSSRTEAFF.

This chain links TRBV19 with TRBJ1-4; 8 nucleotides line up with TRBD1. The germline CDR1 and CDR2 sequences are LNHDA and SQIVND (reference sequence). V lost 5 bases to trimming and J lost 7 bases; unmatched junction nucleotides: 15. The CDR3 is 17 residues long. Written as DNA, the CDR3 is TGTGCCAGTAGTCTAGTCCCGGGACAGGTACGGAGTGAAAAACTGTTTTTT. The encoded protein is CASSLVPGQVRSEKLFF.

This clone was detected once. The J gene is TRBJ2-7, the V gene TRBV11-3; 7 nucleotides line up with TRBD1. V lost 1 base to trimming and J lost 4 bases; unmatched junction nucleotides: 7. This CDR3 has 15 residues. CDR1 SGHNT and CDR2 YENEEA come from the germline V gene. CDR3 loop: CASSLVSGGWYEQYF. CDR3 nucleotide sequence: TGTGCCAGCAGCTTAGTATCAGGGGGATGGTACGAGCAGTACTTC.

V and J are TRBV18 and TRBJ1-3; TRBD1 is a possible D gene (5 bases). CDR3 length: 15 residues. Germline values: CDR1 KGHSH, CDR2 LQKENI. V gave up 2 bases and J gave up 0 bases, with 8 bases separating them. CDR3 coding DNA: TGTGCCAGCTCACCAGGGGCAGCCTCTGGAAACACCATATATTTT. Protein: CASSPGAASGNTIYF.

V is TRBV5-1 and J is TRBJ1-1, with D uncertain. V lost 0 bases and J 3 bases, leaving 12 bases between the germline ends. Germline V gives CDR1 SGHRS, CDR2 YFSETQ. This CDR3 is built from 15 residues. DNA of the CDR3: TGCGCCAGCAGCTTGGGTGGCGAGGTCCACACTGAAGCTTTCTTT. Translation: CASSLGGEVHTEAFF.

The rearrangement uses TRBV7-2 and TRBJ2-1; 11 bases align to TRBD2. The trim removed 5 bases at V and 4 bases at J, leaving 4 bases unmatched. Per germline, CDR1 SGHTA and CDR2 FQGNSA. This CDR3 has 15 residues. CDR3 DNA sequence: TGTGCCAGCAGCCGTAGCGGGGGGGGGTACAATGAGCAGTTCTTC. Its translation: CASSRSGGGYNEQFF.

J is TRBJ1-4 and V is TRBV4-3; tentative D call: TRBD1 (6 bases). V lost 3 bases to trimming and J lost 7 bases, with 15 bases between them. Germline CDR1 is LGHNA and CDR2 is YSLEER. The CDR3 has 15 amino acids. The CDR3 spells CASSQTSGGSEKLFF. The CDR3 DNA is TGCGCCAGCAGCCAGACCTCGGGGGGCAGTGAAAAACTGTTTTTT.

CDR3 coding DNA: TGTGCCAGTAGAGAGGGGAGGGAGACCCAGTACTTC. This gives the protein CASREGRETQYF. The rearrangement links TRBV19 to TRBJ2-5; D possibly corresponds to TRBD2 (6 bases). Germline V lookup: CDR1 LNHDA, CDR2 SQIVND (reference sequence). The CDR3 totals 12 residues. With 6 bases removed from V and 5 bases from J, the gap between germline ends came to 10 bases.

The chain carries TRBV4-1 and TRBJ1-2; D is unclear. Trimming cost V 4 bases and J 8 bases, with 20 bases left between them. Per germline, CDR1 MGHRA and CDR2 YSYEKL. This CDR3 comprises 15 residues. This CDR3 reads CASSRTADPTEGYTF. The CDR3 DNA follows: TGCGCCAGCAGCCGGACTGCCGACCCTACCGAGGGCTACACCTTC.

The V gene is TRBV30, the J gene TRBJ1-1; D may be TRBD1 (6 bases). V was trimmed by 4 bases and J by 6 bases, leaving 15 bases between them. CDR3 length: 13 residues. Per germline, CDR1 GTSNPN and CDR2 SVGIG (reference sequence). CDR3 nucleotides: TGTGCCTGGATGCAGGGGCCGGGATCTGAAGCTTTCTTT. This encodes CAWMQGPGSEAFF. Drawing the rest from reference TRBV30 and TRBJ1-1, the complete variable domain is SQTIHQWPATLVQPVGSPLSLECTVEGTSNPNLYWYRQAAGRGLQLLFYSVGIGQISSEVPQNLSASRPQDRQFILSSKKLLLSDSGFYLCAWMQGPGSEAFFGQGTRLTVV.

J is TRBJ1-1 and V is TRBV13, with TRBD1 as a possible D gene (5 bases). Germline V CDR1 and CDR2: PRHDT, FYEKMQ (reference sequence). The CDR3 covers 13 residues. V lost 4 bases to trimming and J lost 11 bases, with 17 bases between them. Here the CDR3 DNA reads TGTGCCAGCAGCTCGATTGCGGGGGTTAGGGCTTTCTTT. Residues: CASSSIAGVRAFF.

This sequence joins TRBV6-5 and TRBJ2-7; a weak D match, TRBD2 (6 bases). In germline, CDR1 is MNHEY, CDR2 SVGAGI. The V end was cut by 6 bases, the J end by 3 bases, with 18 bases between. This CDR3 spans 15 amino acids. CDR3 loop: CASSSGSGYYYEQYF. The CDR3 DNA sequence: TGTGCCAGCAGCTCAGGGAGCGGGTACTACTACGAGCAGTACTTC.

This clone was counted a single time. This rearrangement joins TRBV6-2 or TRBV6-3 to TRBJ2-2; D unresolved. This CDR3 has 16 amino acids. V lost 2 bases and J lost 7, with 17 bases in between. Germline CDR1 and CDR2: MNHEY and SVGEGT. The CDR3 nucleotides are TGTGCCAGCAGTTACCTGGCAGGCCAGCCCCACGGGGAGCTGTTTTTT. Its translation: CASSYLAGQPHGELFF.

This clone has a handful of counts. The gene calls are TRBV5-6 and TRBJ1-5, with D possibly TRBD1 on 5 matching bases. The germline V and J ends were trimmed by 1 base and 3 bases, with 14 bases remaining between them. The V gene's germline CDR1 is SGHDT and CDR2 YYEEEE. The CDR3 is 16 residues long. As DNA, the CDR3 is TGTGCCAGCAGCTTGTTGGGCAGGGTCGCCAATCAGCCCCAGCATTTT. Protein sequence: CASSLLGRVANQPQHF.